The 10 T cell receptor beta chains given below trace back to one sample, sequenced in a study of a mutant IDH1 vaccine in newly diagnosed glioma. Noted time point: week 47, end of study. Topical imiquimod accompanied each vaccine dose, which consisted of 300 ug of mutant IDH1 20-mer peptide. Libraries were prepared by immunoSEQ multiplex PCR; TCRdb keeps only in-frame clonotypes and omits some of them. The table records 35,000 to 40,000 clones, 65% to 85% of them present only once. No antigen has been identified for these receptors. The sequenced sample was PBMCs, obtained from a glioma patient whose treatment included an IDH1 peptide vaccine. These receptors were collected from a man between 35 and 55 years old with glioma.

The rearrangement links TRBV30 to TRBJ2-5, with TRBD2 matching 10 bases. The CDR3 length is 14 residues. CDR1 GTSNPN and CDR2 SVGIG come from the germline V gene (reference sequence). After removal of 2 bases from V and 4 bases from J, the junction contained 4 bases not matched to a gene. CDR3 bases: TGTGCCTGGAGTAGGGCTAGCGGGGGAGAGACCCAGTACTTC. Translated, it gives CAWSRASGGETQYF.

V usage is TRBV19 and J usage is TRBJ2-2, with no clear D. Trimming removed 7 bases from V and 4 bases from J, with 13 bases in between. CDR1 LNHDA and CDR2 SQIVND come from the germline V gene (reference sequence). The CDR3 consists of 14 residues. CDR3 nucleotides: TGTGCCAGTACGGGCAGGCCGGTCACCGGGGAGCTGTTTTTT. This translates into CASTGRPVTGELFF.

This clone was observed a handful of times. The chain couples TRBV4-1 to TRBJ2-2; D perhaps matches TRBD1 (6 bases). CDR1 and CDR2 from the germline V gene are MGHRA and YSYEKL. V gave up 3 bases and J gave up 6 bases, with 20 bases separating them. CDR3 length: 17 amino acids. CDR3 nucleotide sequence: TGCGCCAGCAGCCACCCAAGCCGGGACACAAAATCCGGGGAGCTGTTTTTT. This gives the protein CASSHPSRDTKSGELFF.

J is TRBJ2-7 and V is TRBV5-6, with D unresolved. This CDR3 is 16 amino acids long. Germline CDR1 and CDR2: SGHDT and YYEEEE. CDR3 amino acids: CASSLGRFQTSHEQYV. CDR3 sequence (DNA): TGTGCCAGCAGCTTGGGTCGTTTCCAGACCTCCCACGAGCAGTACGTC.

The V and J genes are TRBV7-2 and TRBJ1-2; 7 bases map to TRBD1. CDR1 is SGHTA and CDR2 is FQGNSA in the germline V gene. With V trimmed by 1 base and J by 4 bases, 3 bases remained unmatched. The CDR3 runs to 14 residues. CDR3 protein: CASSLGGTAYGYTF. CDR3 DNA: TGTGCCAGCAGCTTAGGAGGGACAGCCTATGGCTACACCTTC.

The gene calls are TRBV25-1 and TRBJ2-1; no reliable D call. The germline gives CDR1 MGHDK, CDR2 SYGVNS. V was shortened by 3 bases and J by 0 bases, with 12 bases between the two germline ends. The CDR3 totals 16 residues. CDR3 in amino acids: CASSESQVSSYNEQFF. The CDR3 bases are TGTGCCAGCAGTGAGTCGCAGGTCAGCTCCTACAATGAGCAGTTCTTC.

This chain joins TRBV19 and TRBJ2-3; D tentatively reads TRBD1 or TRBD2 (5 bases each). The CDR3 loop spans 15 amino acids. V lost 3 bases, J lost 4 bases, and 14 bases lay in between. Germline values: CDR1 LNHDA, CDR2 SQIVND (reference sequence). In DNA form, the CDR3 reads TGTGCCAGTAGTATTGGGGGTCAGGTCGCAGATACGCAGTATTTT. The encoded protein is CASSIGGQVADTQYF. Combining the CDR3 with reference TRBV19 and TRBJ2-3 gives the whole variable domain DGGITQSPKYLFRKEGQNVTLSCEQNLNHDAMYWYRQDPGQGLRLIYYSQIVNDFQKGDIAEGYSVSREKKESFPLTVTSAQKNPTAFYLCASSIGGQVADTQYFGPGTRLTVL.

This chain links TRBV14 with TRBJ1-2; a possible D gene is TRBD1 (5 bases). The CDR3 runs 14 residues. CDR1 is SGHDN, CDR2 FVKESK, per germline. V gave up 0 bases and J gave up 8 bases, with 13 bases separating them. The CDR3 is CASSQEYRGSGYTF. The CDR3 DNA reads TGTGCCAGCAGCCAAGAATACCGGGGCTCGGGCTACACCTTC.

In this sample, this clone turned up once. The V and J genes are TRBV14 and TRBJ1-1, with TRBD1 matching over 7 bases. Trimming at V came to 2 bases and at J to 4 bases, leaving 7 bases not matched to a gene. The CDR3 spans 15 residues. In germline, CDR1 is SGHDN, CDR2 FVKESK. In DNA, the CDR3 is TGTGCCAGCAGCCAATTGAGGAAGGGGGCCACTGAAGCTTTCTTT. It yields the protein CASSQLRKGATEAFF.

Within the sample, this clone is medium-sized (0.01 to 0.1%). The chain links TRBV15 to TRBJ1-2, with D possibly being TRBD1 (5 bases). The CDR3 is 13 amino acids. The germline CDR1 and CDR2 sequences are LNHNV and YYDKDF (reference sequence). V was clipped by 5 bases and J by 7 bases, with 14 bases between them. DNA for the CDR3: TGTGCCACCAGCTCCCTTGCGGGGGGTGGCTACACCTTC. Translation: CATSSLAGGGYTF.